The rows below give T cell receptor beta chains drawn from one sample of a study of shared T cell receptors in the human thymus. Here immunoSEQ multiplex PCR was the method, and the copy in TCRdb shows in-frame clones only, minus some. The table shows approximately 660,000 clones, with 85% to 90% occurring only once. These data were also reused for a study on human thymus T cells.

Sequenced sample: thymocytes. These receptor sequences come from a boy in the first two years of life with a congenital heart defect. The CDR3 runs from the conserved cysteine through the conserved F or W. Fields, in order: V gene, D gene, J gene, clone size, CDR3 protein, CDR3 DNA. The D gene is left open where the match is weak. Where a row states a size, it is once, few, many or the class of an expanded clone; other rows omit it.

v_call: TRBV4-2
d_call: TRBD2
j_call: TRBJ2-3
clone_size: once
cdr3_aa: CASSQGGRELTDTQYF
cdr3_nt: TGTGCCAGCAGCCAAGGTGGGCGGGAGCTCACAGATACGCAGTATTTT

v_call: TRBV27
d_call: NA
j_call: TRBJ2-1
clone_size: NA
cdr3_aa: CASSIHDEQFF
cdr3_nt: TGTGCCAGCAGTATACATGATGAGCAGTTCTTC

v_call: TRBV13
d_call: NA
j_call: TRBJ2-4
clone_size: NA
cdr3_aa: CASSFRIAKNIQYF
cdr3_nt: TGTGCCAGCAGCTTCAGGATAGCCAAAAACATTCAGTACTTC

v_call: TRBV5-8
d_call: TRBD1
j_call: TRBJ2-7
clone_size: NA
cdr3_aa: CASIDPYRGRGYEQYF
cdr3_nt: TGTGCCAGCATCGATCCGTACAGGGGAAGGGGCTACGAGCAGTACTTC

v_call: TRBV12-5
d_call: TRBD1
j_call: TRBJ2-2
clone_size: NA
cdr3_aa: CASGTDRGTNTGELFF
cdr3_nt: TGTGCTAGTGGAACGGACAGGGGAACGAACACCGGGGAGCTGTTTTTT

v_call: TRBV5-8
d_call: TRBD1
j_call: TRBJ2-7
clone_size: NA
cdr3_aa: CASSLEGQGAYEQYF
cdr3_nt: TGTGCCAGCAGCTTGGAGGGACAGGGGGCCTACGAGCAGTACTTC

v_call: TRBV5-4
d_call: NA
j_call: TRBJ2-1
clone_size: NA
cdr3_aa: CASSLEGGRGPPCNEQFF
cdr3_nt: TGTGCCAGCAGCTTGGAGGGCGGGCGGGGCCCCCCCTGCAATGAGCAGTTCTTC

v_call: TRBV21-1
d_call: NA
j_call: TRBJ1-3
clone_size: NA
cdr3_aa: CASPSPRQGRNTIYF
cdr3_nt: TGTGCCAGCCCAAGCCCGAGACAGGGGCGAAACACCATATATTTT

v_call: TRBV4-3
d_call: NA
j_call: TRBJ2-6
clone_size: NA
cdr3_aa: CASSRTGSPSGANVLTF
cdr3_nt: TGCGCCAGCAGCCGGACCGGGAGTCCCTCTGGGGCCAACGTCCTGACTTTC

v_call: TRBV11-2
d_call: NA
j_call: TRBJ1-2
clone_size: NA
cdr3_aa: CASSLDPGTQDGYTF
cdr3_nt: TGTGCCAGCAGCTTGGACCCCGGGACTCAGGATGGCTACACCTTC

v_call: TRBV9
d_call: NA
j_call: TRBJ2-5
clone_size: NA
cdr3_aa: CASSVGASGGTQYF
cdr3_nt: TGTGCCAGCAGCGTAGGCGCGTCCGGGGGGACCCAGTACTTC

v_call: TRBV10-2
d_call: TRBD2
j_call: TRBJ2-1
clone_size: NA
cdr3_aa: CASSERAGRLAGGGQFF
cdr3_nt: TGCGCCAGCAGTGAGCGCGCTGGGCGGCTAGCGGGAGGGGGACAGTTCTTC

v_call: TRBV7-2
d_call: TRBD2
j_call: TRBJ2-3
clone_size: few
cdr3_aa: CASSFRLAGGGDTQYF
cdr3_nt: TGTGCCAGCAGCTTTCGACTAGCGGGAGGGGGAGATACGCAGTATTTT

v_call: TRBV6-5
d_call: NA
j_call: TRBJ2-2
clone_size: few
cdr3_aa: CASRNGGNTGELFF
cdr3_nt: TGTGCCAGCAGAAACGGGGGGAACACCGGGGAGCTGTTTTTT

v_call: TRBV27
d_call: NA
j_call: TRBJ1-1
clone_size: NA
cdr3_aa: CASSSPRAEAFF
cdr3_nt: TGTGCCAGCAGTTCACCCCGGGCTGAAGCTTTCTTT

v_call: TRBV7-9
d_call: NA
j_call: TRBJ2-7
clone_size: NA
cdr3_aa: CASSANRVDYEQYF
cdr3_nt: TGTGCCAGCAGCGCCAACAGGGTAGACTACGAGCAGTACTTC

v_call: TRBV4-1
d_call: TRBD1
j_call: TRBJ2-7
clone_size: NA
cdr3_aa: CASSQLPGTGSYEQYF
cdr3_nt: TGCGCCAGCAGCCAACTCCCCGGGACAGGCTCCTACGAGCAGTACTTC

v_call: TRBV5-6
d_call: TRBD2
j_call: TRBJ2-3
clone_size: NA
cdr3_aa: CASSSWTSGTPDTQYF
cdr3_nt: TGTGCCAGCAGCTCCTGGACTAGCGGGACCCCAGATACGCAGTATTTT

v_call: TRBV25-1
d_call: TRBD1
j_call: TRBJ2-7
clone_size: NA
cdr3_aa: CASSEIGGQGKFGQYF
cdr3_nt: TGTGCCAGCAGTGAAATAGGGGGACAGGGGAAATTTGGGCAGTACTTC

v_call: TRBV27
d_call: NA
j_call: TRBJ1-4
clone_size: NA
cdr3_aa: CASSSGGANEKLFF
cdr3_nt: TGTGCCAGCAGCTCCGGGGGGGCTAATGAAAAACTGTTTTTT

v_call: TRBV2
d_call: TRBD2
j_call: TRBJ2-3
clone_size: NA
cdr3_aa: CASPLPSSGHTDTQYF
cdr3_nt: TGTGCCAGTCCCCTCCCCTCTAGCGGGCACACAGATACGCAGTATTTT

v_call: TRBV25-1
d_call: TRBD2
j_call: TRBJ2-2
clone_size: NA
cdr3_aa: CASSGPSGNTGELFF
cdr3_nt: TGTGCCAGCAGTGGGCCTAGCGGGAACACCGGGGAGCTGTTTTTT

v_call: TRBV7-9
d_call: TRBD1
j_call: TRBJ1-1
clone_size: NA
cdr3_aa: CASSLRAGGRAEAFF
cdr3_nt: TGTGCCAGCAGCTTAAGGGCAGGGGGCAGGGCTGAAGCTTTCTTT

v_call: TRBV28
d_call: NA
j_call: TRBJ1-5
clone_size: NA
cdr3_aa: CASSFGEGNQPQHF
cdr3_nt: TGTGCCAGCAGTTTCGGGGAGGGCAATCAGCCCCAGCATTTT

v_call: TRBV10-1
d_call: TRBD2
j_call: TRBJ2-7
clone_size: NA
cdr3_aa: CASSEPPSGSSYEQYF
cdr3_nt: TGCGCCAGCAGTGAGCCCCCTAGCGGAAGCTCCTACGAGCAGTACTTC

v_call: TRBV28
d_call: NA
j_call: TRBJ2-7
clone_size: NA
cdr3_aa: CASHIGGGLTHEQYF
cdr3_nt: TGTGCCAGCCACATCGGGGGTGGCCTCACCCACGAGCAGTACTTC

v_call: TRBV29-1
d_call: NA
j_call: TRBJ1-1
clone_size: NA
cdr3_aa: CSVTRVTEAFF
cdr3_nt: TGCAGCGTTACCAGGGTTACTGAAGCTTTCTTT

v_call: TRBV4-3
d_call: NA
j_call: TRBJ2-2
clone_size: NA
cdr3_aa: CASSPEESSGSTGELFF
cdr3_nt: TGCGCCAGCAGCCCTGAGGAGAGTAGCGGTAGCACCGGGGAGCTGTTTTTT

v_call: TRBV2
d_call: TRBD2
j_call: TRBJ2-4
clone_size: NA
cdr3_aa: CASSEAPPPGSGMRLAKNIQYF
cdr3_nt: TGTGCCAGCAGTGAAGCGCCTCCTCCTGGGAGCGGGATGCGACTAGCCAAAAACATTCAGTACTTC